The present TCR beta chain was sequenced within a study of beta chain features in type 1 diabetes (dated by TCRdb to the late 2010s). For the wider study: No differences in mean age, gender distribution, total cell number or subset yield were found between patients and healthy donors. Across all samples, fewer than 110,000,000 sorted cells were examined, and cell number per subset correlated strongly with RNA yield. The study compared the TCRB repertoires of sorted circulating CD4+ T cell subsets in recently diagnosed type 1 diabetes patients with those in matched healthy donors. Regulatory and stem cell-like memory subsets were obtained from only 8 patients and roughly eight healthy donors, while naive and central memory subsets were obtained from all 30 or so donors. General conclusions and limits of the study: In all four CD4+ subsets, TCRB CDR3 length was moderately but significantly shorter in type 1 diabetes patients. Patients with type 1 diabetes made fewer insertions and deleted more nucleotides at VDJ recombination sites, implying thymic rearrangement abnormalities. Because cDNA was sequenced instead of genomic DNA, activated cells with high expression could be over-represented, although the groups did not differ in activation or CD3 levels. Only small numbers of individuals were included in the HLA sub-analyses, which left unresolved whether HLA type had any influence on TCRB rearrangement. Shorter templates might have been favored by PCR, but patient and control samples were amplified and corrected together, so both groups would have been affected equally by any skew. Naive, central memory and regulatory TCRB repertoires appeared more similar among patients than among healthy donors.

The entire isolated RNA was reverse transcribed using the High Capacity cDNA Reverse Transcription Kit, and thus expressed TCRB transcripts were sequenced. Deep immunoSEQ sequencing was applied to naive, central memory and regulatory T cell samples, giving an average of about 3.57 million total reads per sample. After sorted cells were lysed in RLT buffer, RNA was extracted with DNase-treated RNeasy Micro or Mini kits, with the choice depending on cell number. Each cell subset was processed on its own to prevent cross-contamination, while patient and healthy donor samples were processed together. The immunoSEQ multiplex PCR was used to amplify TCRB sequences from cDNA, generating 87-bp fragments that spanned the CDR3 region. Sequencing of the amplicons was done on the Illumina HiSeq platform. The paper's data handling went like this. PCR bias was corrected computationally using synthetic template baselines, and reads within Hamming distance 2 were collapsed, with unmergeable singletons discarded. Reads were aligned against IMGT to assign V, D and J genes, CDR3 length and insertions or deletions at six rearrangement sites. Clonotype counts were normalized to sorted cell number within each subset before computing true diversity and Gini coefficients with the tcR R package. Repertoire sharing was quantified using the overlap coefficient calculated on TCRB nucleotide sequences. Imported from immuneACCESS, the table was reduced by TCRdb to in-frame sequences with V and J called. These copies leave out some clones; in studies compared against another copy, an unresolved V gene accounts for under half, and the cause of the remainder is not known. The V and J calls and clone size are taken from that table; D and trimming were inferred from the DNA. The sample has about 28,000 clones on record, less than 65% of them singletons. The ten largest clonotypes hold roughly 2.4% of the sample.

From each donor, a single peripheral blood sample of 95 to 150 mL on average was drawn into heparinised tubes. Using a panel that included CD45RO, CCR7, CD25, CD127, CD95 and CD27, naive, central memory, regulatory and stem cell-like memory CD4+ T cells were sorted on a BD FACSAria II. Purity was above 95% for every sorted population. PBMCs were isolated immediately by Lymphoprep density gradient centrifugation and stained directly without culture. So that batch effects would be minimized, each experiment stained and sorted samples in pairs, pairing one healthy donor with one patient. As concerns this clone: It has no known antigen specificity. No qualities accompany the bases; no much larger clone lies one base away.

Taken from the germline V gene (reference sequence), the CDR1 and CDR2 loops are MNHNY and SVGAGI. The CDR3 covers 14 residues, taking in both the cysteine and the phenylalanine. Left in the record is the CDR3 DNA by itself, 42 bases read in frame from the first base. Clipping removes 6 bases from V and 2 bases from J, with 5 as the unmatched junction base count. The chain links TRBV6-6 with TRBJ2-7; 9 middle bases align to TRBD2. The material sequenced was Tregs from blood. This sample's cell subset or site label indicates: regulatory CD4+ T cells. The TCR originated in a woman aged 25 to 39 with type 1 diabetes. In nucleotide form, the sequence is TGTGCCAGCAGGAAAATAGCGGGGGCCTACGAGCAGTACTTC. The encoded protein is CASRKIAGAYEQYF.